A selection of T cell receptor beta chains follows, all from one sample in a study of blood T cell repertoires in COVID-19. Clones were sequenced by immunoSEQ multiplex PCR, and TCRdb holds only the in-frame ones, with some missing. The table lists fewer than 200,000 clones, 87% of them singletons. Sequencing was performed on peripheral blood. The receptors shown here come from a woman aged 18-29 years who had recovered from COVID-19. CDR3s include the opening cysteine and the closing phenylalanine or tryptophan. Fields, in order: V gene, D gene, clone size, J gene, CDR3 protein, CDR3 DNA. D genes are given only for firm matches. Part of the rows lack a size; the others show once, few, many or a class for expanded clones.

v_gene: TRBV27; d_gene: .; abundance: .; j_gene: TRBJ1-4; CDR3aa: CASSRRLGAKEKLFF; CDR3nt: TGTGCCAGCAGCCGGAGATTGGGGGCCAAAGAAAAACTGTTTTTT
v_gene: TRBV4-3; d_gene: .; abundance: .; j_gene: TRBJ1-2; CDR3aa: CASSQDLGSYGYTF; CDR3nt: TGCGCCAGCAGCCAAGATCTGGGCAGCTATGGCTACACCTTC
v_gene: TRBV7-2; d_gene: TRBD2; abundance: .; j_gene: TRBJ2-1; CDR3aa: CASSLVSSGRPASIEQFF; CDR3nt: TGTGCCAGCAGCTTAGTTAGTAGCGGGAGGCCCGCATCAATTGAGCAGTTCTTC
v_gene: TRBV4-1; d_gene: .; abundance: .; j_gene: TRBJ2-1; CDR3aa: CASSHLTHNEQFF; CDR3nt: TGCGCCAGCAGCCACCTAACGCACAATGAGCAGTTCTTC
v_gene: TRBV12-3/TRBV12-4; d_gene: TRBD1; abundance: .; j_gene: TRBJ1-1; CDR3aa: CASRSTGKAFF; CDR3nt: TGTGCCAGCAGATCGACAGGGAAAGCTTTCTTT
v_gene: TRBV9; d_gene: .; abundance: .; j_gene: TRBJ2-1; CDR3aa: CASSVQFNEQFF; CDR3nt: TGTGCCAGCAGCGTACAATTTAATGAGCAGTTCTTC
v_gene: TRBV15; d_gene: TRBD1; abundance: .; j_gene: TRBJ2-1; CDR3aa: CATSRETGGYNEQFF; CDR3nt: TGTGCCACCAGCAGAGAGACAGGGGGCTACAATGAGCAGTTCTTC
v_gene: TRBV5-5; d_gene: .; abundance: .; j_gene: TRBJ2-2; CDR3aa: CASSQGLGENTGELFF; CDR3nt: TGTGCCAGCAGCCAGGGTTTAGGGGAGAACACCGGGGAGCTGTTTTTT
v_gene: TRBV7-2; d_gene: .; abundance: .; j_gene: TRBJ1-2; CDR3aa: CASSFGTSNYGYTF; CDR3nt: TGTGCCAGCAGCTTCGGGACATCCAACTATGGCTACACCTTC
v_gene: TRBV10-3; d_gene: .; abundance: .; j_gene: TRBJ2-3; CDR3aa: CAISESRTRGAQYF; CDR3nt: TGTGCCATCAGTGAGTCGAGGACAAGAGGTGCGCAGTATTTT
v_gene: TRBV29-1; d_gene: .; abundance: .; j_gene: TRBJ2-5; CDR3aa: CSTRDWYQETQYF; CDR3nt: TGCAGCACCCGGGACTGGTACCAAGAGACCCAGTACTTC
v_gene: TRBV9; d_gene: TRBD2; abundance: .; j_gene: TRBJ2-5; CDR3aa: CASSSSGGTSGSERTQYF; CDR3nt: TGTGCCAGCAGCAGTTCAGGGGGGACTAGCGGGTCCGAGAGGACCCAGTACTTC
v_gene: TRBV6-5; d_gene: .; abundance: .; j_gene: TRBJ2-4; CDR3aa: CASSPSWTLKNIQYF; CDR3nt: TGTGCCAGCAGTCCCTCATGGACACTTAAAAACATTCAGTACTTC
v_gene: TRBV6-6; d_gene: TRBD1; abundance: .; j_gene: TRBJ2-2; CDR3aa: CASLGQGGTGELFF; CDR3nt: TGTGCCAGCTTAGGACAGGGTGGCACCGGGGAGCTGTTTTTT
v_gene: TRBV5-1; d_gene: .; abundance: .; j_gene: TRBJ2-5; CDR3aa: CASSGGAETQYF; CDR3nt: TGCGCCAGCAGCGGGGGGGCGGAGACCCAGTACTTC
v_gene: TRBV6-4; d_gene: .; abundance: .; j_gene: TRBJ2-2; CDR3aa: CASSDGTTNTGELFF; CDR3nt: TGTGCCAGCAGTGACGGGACAACTAACACCGGGGAGCTGTTTTTT
v_gene: TRBV5-8; d_gene: TRBD2; abundance: .; j_gene: TRBJ2-7; CDR3aa: CASSEVAYLGLAGTYEQYF; CDR3nt: TGTGCCAGCAGCGAAGTGGCCTATTTGGGGCTAGCGGGGACCTACGAGCAGTACTTC
v_gene: TRBV9; d_gene: TRBD2; abundance: .; j_gene: TRBJ2-3; CDR3aa: CASSPRGGLSTDTQYF; CDR3nt: TGTGCCAGCAGCCCGCGGGGGGGCCTTAGCACAGATACGCAGTATTTT
v_gene: TRBV7-9; d_gene: .; abundance: .; j_gene: TRBJ1-3; CDR3aa: CASSQYDRKLSGNTIYF; CDR3nt: TGTGCCAGCAGCCAATATGACAGAAAACTCTCTGGAAACACCATATATTTT
v_gene: TRBV4-2; d_gene: .; abundance: .; j_gene: TRBJ2-6; CDR3aa: CASSQEASGANVLTF; CDR3nt: TGTGCCAGCAGCCAAGAAGCCTCTGGGGCCAACGTCCTGACTTTC
v_gene: TRBV11-3; d_gene: .; abundance: .; j_gene: TRBJ2-1; CDR3aa: CASSASMGQGQFF; CDR3nt: TGTGCCAGCAGCGCGTCTATGGGGCAGGGGCAGTTCTTC
v_gene: TRBV18; d_gene: .; abundance: once; j_gene: TRBJ2-3; CDR3aa: CASSPLGTDTQYF; CDR3nt: TGTGCCAGCTCACCACTCGGCACAGATACGCAGTATTTT
v_gene: TRBV12-3/TRBV12-4; d_gene: .; abundance: .; j_gene: TRBJ1-1; CDR3aa: CASSFEVNTEAFF; CDR3nt: TGTGCCAGCAGTTTTGAGGTGAACACTGAAGCTTTCTTT
v_gene: TRBV9; d_gene: TRBD2; abundance: .; j_gene: TRBJ2-5; CDR3aa: CASSVDASGGFQETQYF; CDR3nt: TGTGCCAGCAGCGTAGATGCTAGCGGGGGGTTCCAAGAGACCCAGTACTTC
v_gene: TRBV6-6; d_gene: TRBD1; abundance: .; j_gene: TRBJ2-3; CDR3aa: CASVRGQGIADTQYF; CDR3nt: TGTGCCAGCGTCAGGGGACAGGGGATTGCGGATACGCAGTATTTT
v_gene: TRBV5-6; d_gene: .; abundance: .; j_gene: TRBJ1-4; CDR3aa: CASSLVGVDSTEKLFF; CDR3nt: TGTGCCAGCAGCTTGGTAGGAGTGGACAGTACAGAAAAACTGTTTTTT
v_gene: TRBV7-2; d_gene: TRBD2; abundance: .; j_gene: TRBJ2-3; CDR3aa: CASSLGYSGRAGTDTQYF; CDR3nt: TGTGCCAGCAGCTTAGGTTATAGCGGGAGGGCCGGGACAGATACGCAGTATTTT
v_gene: TRBV6-5; d_gene: .; abundance: .; j_gene: TRBJ2-3; CDR3aa: CASSGGTYGNTQYF; CDR3nt: TGTGCCAGCAGCGGCGGGACCTACGGAAATACGCAGTATTTT
v_gene: TRBV19; d_gene: TRBD1; abundance: .; j_gene: TRBJ1-6; CDR3aa: CASSAGTGGGNSPLHF; CDR3nt: TGTGCCAGTAGTGCGGGGACAGGGGGCGGAAATTCACCCCTCCACTTT
v_gene: TRBV6-5; d_gene: .; abundance: once; j_gene: TRBJ1-2; CDR3aa: CASSYLTANYGYTF; CDR3nt: TGTGCCAGCAGTTACTTGACAGCTAACTATGGCTACACCTTC
v_gene: TRBV7-6; d_gene: TRBD1; abundance: .; j_gene: TRBJ1-1; CDR3aa: CASSWQGANTEAFF; CDR3nt: TGTGCCAGCAGCTGGCAGGGGGCGAACACTGAAGCTTTCTTT
v_gene: TRBV28; d_gene: TRBD1; abundance: .; j_gene: TRBJ1-1; CDR3aa: CASGGDRGGTEAFF; CDR3nt: TGTGCCAGCGGAGGGGACAGGGGCGGGACTGAAGCTTTCTTT
v_gene: TRBV6-2/TRBV6-3; d_gene: .; abundance: .; j_gene: TRBJ2-1; CDR3aa: CASSDARDRMDEQFF; CDR3nt: TGTGCCAGCAGTGACGCGCGGGACCGTATGGATGAGCAGTTCTTC
v_gene: TRBV18; d_gene: .; abundance: .; j_gene: TRBJ1-2; CDR3aa: CASSPPNRSNYGYTF; CDR3nt: TGTGCCAGCTCACCACCGAACAGATCTAACTATGGCTACACCTTC
v_gene: TRBV11-2; d_gene: .; abundance: .; j_gene: TRBJ2-5; CDR3aa: CASSTQRGTETQYF; CDR3nt: TGTGCCAGCAGCACCCAGAGGGGGACGGAGACCCAGTACTTC
v_gene: TRBV7-3; d_gene: TRBD2; abundance: .; j_gene: TRBJ2-5; CDR3aa: CASSLDGGFGETQYF; CDR3nt: TGTGCCAGCAGCTTAGACGGGGGGTTCGGAGAGACCCAGTACTTC
v_gene: TRBV4-1; d_gene: .; abundance: .; j_gene: TRBJ1-6; CDR3aa: CASTHVGSYNSPLHF; CDR3nt: TGCGCCAGCACCCACGTCGGGTCCTATAATTCACCCCTCCACTTT
v_gene: TRBV4-3; d_gene: .; abundance: .; j_gene: TRBJ1-6; CDR3aa: CASSQVTGSYNSPLHF; CDR3nt: TGCGCCAGCAGCCAAGTGACGGGCTCCTATAATTCACCCCTCCACTTT
v_gene: TRBV18; d_gene: TRBD2; abundance: .; j_gene: TRBJ2-4; CDR3aa: CASTTTSGADIQYF; CDR3nt: TGTGCCAGCACGACAACTAGCGGGGCGGACATTCAGTACTTC
v_gene: TRBV9; d_gene: TRBD2; abundance: few; j_gene: TRBJ2-3; CDR3aa: CASSVSHGRGTDTQYF; CDR3nt: TGTGCCAGCAGCGTTTCCCACGGGAGGGGCACAGATACGCAGTATTTT
v_gene: TRBV7-9; d_gene: .; abundance: once; j_gene: TRBJ1-4; CDR3aa: CASSLGNLAYEKLFF; CDR3nt: TGTGCCAGCAGCCTAGGGAACTTAGCCTATGAAAAACTGTTTTTT
v_gene: TRBV4-1; d_gene: TRBD2; abundance: .; j_gene: TRBJ2-5; CDR3aa: CASSQESASGETQYF; CDR3nt: TGCGCCAGCAGCCAAGAATCGGCTAGCGGAGAGACCCAGTACTTC
v_gene: TRBV2; d_gene: .; abundance: few; j_gene: TRBJ1-1; CDR3aa: CASRGRAGNTEAFF; CDR3nt: TGTGCCAGCAGGGGGAGGGCGGGGAACACTGAAGCTTTCTTT
v_gene: TRBV24-1; d_gene: .; abundance: .; j_gene: TRBJ2-7; CDR3aa: CATSDTGLEEQYF; CDR3nt: TGTGCCACCAGTGATACAGGTTTAGAGGAGCAGTACTTC
v_gene: TRBV7-2; d_gene: .; abundance: .; j_gene: TRBJ1-2; CDR3aa: CASSLAQNYGYTF; CDR3nt: TGTGCCAGCAGCTTAGCGCAGAACTATGGCTACACCTTC
v_gene: TRBV19; d_gene: TRBD1; abundance: .; j_gene: TRBJ2-1; CDR3aa: CASSIAGTGYNEQFF; CDR3nt: TGTGCCAGTAGTATCGCCGGGACAGGCTACAATGAGCAGTTCTTC
v_gene: TRBV5-1; d_gene: .; abundance: .; j_gene: TRBJ1-6; CDR3aa: CASSLGHSFSYNSPLHF; CDR3nt: TGCGCCAGCAGCTTGGGACATTCTTTTTCCTATAATTCACCCCTCCACTTT
v_gene: TRBV24-1; d_gene: TRBD2; abundance: .; j_gene: TRBJ2-1; CDR3aa: CATSPKPGLAGFRSSYNEQFF; CDR3nt: TGTGCCACCAGCCCCAAACCGGGACTAGCGGGCTTCCGGAGCTCCTACAATGAGCAGTTCTTC
v_gene: TRBV14; d_gene: .; abundance: .; j_gene: TRBJ1-6; CDR3aa: CASSQDAGFAYNSPLHF; CDR3nt: TGTGCCAGCAGCCAAGATGCGGGGTTTGCCTATAATTCACCCCTCCACTTT
v_gene: TRBV4-3; d_gene: TRBD1; abundance: .; j_gene: TRBJ2-1; CDR3aa: CASSQDGTGDYNEQFF; CDR3nt: TGCGCCAGCAGCCAAGATGGGACAGGGGACTACAATGAGCAGTTCTTC